This is a list of T cell receptor beta chains from one sample in a study of lymphopenia after photon versus proton radiotherapy. The assay was immunoSEQ multiplex PCR, and TCRdb's table has in-frame clones only and misses some. The sample shows roughly 64,000 clones, around 90% of them seen only once. Sequencing was performed on peripheral blood, taken from a patient treated with proton-based radiotherapy. These receptors all come from a man at least 80 years old with esophageal cancer. CDR3s include the opening cysteine and the closing phenylalanine or tryptophan. The order of the fields is J gene, V gene, clone size, D gene, CDR3 protein, CDR3 DNA. D genes are given only for firm matches. The size field is filled for only some rows; it gives once, few, many or a size class.

TRBJ2-2 | TRBV27 | . | . | CASSRFLTVNTGELFF | TGTGCCAGCAGTCGTTTTCTGACCGTGAACACCGGGGAGCTGTTTTTT
TRBJ2-3 | TRBV29-1 | . | . | CSATGIKGLQGTQYF | TGCAGCGCTACCGGGATCAAGGGACTGCAAGGTACGCAGTATTTT
TRBJ2-5 | TRBV7-7 | . | . | CASSLYLEETQYF | TGTGCTAGCAGCTTATACCTTGAAGAGACCCAGTACTTC
TRBJ2-7 | TRBV21-1 | . | . | CASSPLNEQYF | TGTGCCAGCAGCCCGTTGAACGAGCAGTACTTC
TRBJ1-4 | TRBV6-5 | . | . | CASSYSRGGREKLFF | TGTGCCAGCAGTTACTCGAGGGGGGGGCGTGAAAAACTGTTTTTT
TRBJ2-5 | TRBV9 | . | . | CASSVGGWGGTQYF | TGTGCCAGCAGCGTAGGAGGGTGGGGTGGGACCCAGTACTTC
TRBJ1-3 | TRBV10-1 | few | . | CASSEAGPRNTIYF | TGCGCCAGCAGTGAAGCAGGGCCGCGCAACACCATATATTTT
TRBJ1-2 | TRBV5-1 | . | TRBD1 | CASSTGTGRYGYTF | TGCGCCAGCAGCACCGGGACAGGGAGATATGGCTACACCTTC
TRBJ2-1 | TRBV7-9 | . | TRBD2 | CASSNGTSLLNEQFF | TGTGCCAGCAGCAATGGGACTAGTCTCCTCAATGAGCAGTTCTTC
TRBJ1-5 | TRBV2 | . | . | CASSEMSGVDQPQHF | TGTGCCAGCAGTGAAATGAGTGGGGTAGATCAGCCCCAGCATTTT
TRBJ1-2 | TRBV4-3 | once | . | CASSQDIGRSLYGYTF | TGCGCCAGCAGCCAAGACATCGGCCGGTCGCTCTATGGCTACACCTTC
TRBJ1-1 | TRBV7-2 | . | . | CASSPSYPQGGKVAFF | TGTGCCAGCAGCCCATCCTACCCCCAGGGCGGCAAAGTTGCTTTCTTT
TRBJ2-4 | TRBV4-3 | once | . | CASSQDHRAKNIQYF | TGCGCCAGCAGCCAAGATCACAGAGCCAAAAACATTCAGTACTTC
TRBJ1-2 | TRBV6-5 | . | . | CASSYSGPLDYGYTF | TGTGCCAGCAGTTACTCTGGGCCCCTTGACTATGGCTACACCTTC
TRBJ1-3 | TRBV7-2 | . | . | CASSFLRPGPSGNTIYF | TGTGCCAGCAGCTTTCTCCGGCCGGGACCCTCTGGAAACACCATATATTTT
TRBJ1-2 | TRBV27 | . | . | CASSLENSLFYGYTF | TGTGCCAGCAGTTTAGAAAACAGCCTGTTCTATGGCTACACCTTC
TRBJ2-6 | TRBV5-6 | . | . | CASRRPAGANVLTF | TGTGCCAGCAGGAGACCCGCTGGGGCCAACGTCCTGACTTTC
TRBJ1-2 | TRBV19 | . | . | CASSISPGHLYGYTF | TGTGCCAGTAGTATCTCGCCGGGACACCTCTATGGCTACACCTTC
TRBJ2-3 | TRBV4-3 | . | TRBD1 | CASSQDELGTGDGTDTQYF | TGCGCCAGCAGCCAAGATGAGCTAGGGACAGGGGACGGAACAGATACGCAGTATTTT
TRBJ2-3 | TRBV7-2 | . | . | CASSLGPGQGGDTQYF | TGTGCCAGCAGCTTAGGACCGGGCCAGGGGGGGGATACGCAGTATTTT
TRBJ1-1 | TRBV11-1 | . | . | CASSFQGSNTEAFF | TGTGCCAGCAGCTTTCAGGGGTCGAACACTGAAGCTTTCTTT
TRBJ1-3 | TRBV7-2 | . | . | CASSLGVGNTIYF | TGTGCCAGCAGCTTAGGGGTTGGAAACACCATATATTTT
TRBJ2-7 | TRBV7-3 | . | TRBD1 | CASSLTPGGGYEQYF | TGTGCCAGCAGCTTAACGCCAGGGGGTGGCTACGAGCAGTACTTC
TRBJ1-2 | TRBV5-1 | . | . | CASSLVRTGRATNYGYTF | TGCGCCAGCAGCTTGGTCCGGACGGGTAGGGCGACTAACTATGGCTACACCTTC
TRBJ2-1 | TRBV7-2 | . | . | CASTGPTSSYNEQFF | TGTGCCAGCACCGGACCGACGAGCTCCTACAATGAGCAGTTCTTC
TRBJ1-1 | TRBV18 | once | . | CASSPQGIFFMNTEAFF | TGTGCCAGCTCACCACAAGGGATCTTCTTTATGAACACTGAAGCTTTCTTT
TRBJ1-1 | TRBV10-3 | . | . | CAISERQNTEAFF | TGTGCCATCAGTGAGCGACAGAACACTGAAGCTTTCTTT
TRBJ1-5 | TRBV12-2 | . | . | CASRLALSTGGNQPQHF | TGTGCAAGTCGCTTAGCCCTATCGACAGGGGGCAATCAGCCCCAGCATTTT